This T cell receptor (beta chain) was observed in a study of identical twins (TCRdb year 2016). For the study in its entirety: To test whether fetal clonotypes persist, the study used deep sequencing on TCR alpha and beta repertoires from monozygotic twins, unrelated adults of various ages, and cord blood. To rule out contamination, the twin experiments were replicated at different times with different library preparation protocols. What the study reported, not specific to this receptor: Abundant cord blood beta clonotypes had fewer insertions, young adult naive repertoires showed a similar but weaker trend, and memory repertoires showed no such trend. Conclusions relied on cross-sectional statistical analysis, since the same donors could not be followed over many years. Compared with coincidental sharing between unrelated individuals, an excess of low generation-probability sequences was observed among out-of-frame TCR alpha sequences shared between twins. The excess sharing between twins in beta out-of-frame sequences was weaker because fewer shared sequences reduced the signal-to-noise ratio. Invariant T cells such as MAIT and iNKT could partly confound zero-insertion analyses, though diverse VJ usage argued against this for most clonotypes. In monozygotic twins, out-of-frame TCR alpha sharing was systematically underestimated by recombination models, although the models agreed with sharing between unrelated individuals.

Libraries were prepared through 5' RACE. The instrument was an Illumina HiSeq 2000. A universal primer binding site was introduced by template switching, and a unique molecular identifier was present in the final cDNA, enabling accurate counting of TCR cDNA molecules. Specific primers in the conserved constant-segment region were used to synthesize first-strand cDNA for the TCR alpha and beta chains. To control for contamination, every cDNA library was double barcoded, receiving both a SMART-Mk sample barcode and Illumina barcodes. Two successive PCR steps introduced TruSeq adapter sequences along with Illumina sample barcodes. The TCR alpha and beta cDNA libraries were sequenced on the Illumina HiSeq platform using custom primers. As for the original processing: Unique molecular identifiers were extracted from raw reads with MiGEC, and CDR3 positions were determined with MiXCR. Recombination models were inferred per individual with the repgenHMM and IGoR tools using an EM algorithm. Shared clonotype analysis was performed with the tcR package in R, normalizing sharing by the product of cloneset sizes. Out-of-frame nonproductive sequences were analyzed to study raw recombination free of thymic and clonal selection effects. TCRdb reworked the public reads: Q25 trimming with fastp, MiXCR clone assembly, productive beta chains retained. Each CDR3 protein appears once, grouped with its most common genes and DNA. The V and J calls reflect TCRdb's pipeline rather than the authors' work. The sample contains about 470,000 distinct CDR3 sequences, around 24% of them found a single time. 2.9% of the sample is in the top ten clones.

Only healthy Caucasian donors were included. Three pairs of female monozygotic twins, all aged 18 to 29 years, were included in the twin cohort. Positive isolation kits from Invitrogen were used to isolate CD4+ and CD8+ T cell populations. From cysteine to phenylalanine, the CDR3 is 14 amino acids long. The CDR3 DNA has 42 bases and is translated from base 1. The germline V gene specifies SGHDN as CDR1 and FVKESK as CDR2. The V and J ends are trimmed by 3 bases and 5 bases, leaving 13 bases between them. The table lists this clonotype with a few counts. Its antigen has not been determined. No base quality information exists; no much larger clone differs at one position. This same sample was also part of a study on T cells expressing NK-cell markers. In that second paper, the authors write: TCR beta-chain repertoires were profiled in sorted CD3+CD56+NKG2C+, CD3+CD56+NKG2C- and CD3+CD56-NKG2C+ T-cell subsets from several donors. Among the eight sequenced donors, only one was HCMV-seronegative, while the other seven were HCMV-seropositive. In several experiments an anti-gammadeltaTCR antibody was added to restrict sorting to alphabetaTCR-expressing T cells. For six donors, the dominant CD3+CD56+NKG2C+ clonotypes were among the top 10 CD8+ clonotypes and accounted for roughly 1.0-7.5% of CD8+ T cells. Those dominant clonotypes were again the most abundant among CD3+CD56-NKG2C+ cells in a few donors, at 28.3-60.1%. Whether the expanded NKG2C-expressing T cell clones were specific for HCMV antigens remained unclear. All eight donors whose samples were sequenced were randomly selected healthy volunteers, three of them men and five women. HCMV-specific IgG was detected in serum with a commercial ELISA kit to determine HCMV serostatus. MIGEC was used to demultiplex reads and group reads by UMI, and MiTCR was used to assemble and quantify clonotypes. Only TCR cDNA sequences supported by at least two reads were kept to exclude erroneous sequences. The tcR package was used for downstream repertoire analysis, with clonotypes matched between fractions based on CDR3 nucleotide sequence plus V segment. VDJmatch was used to annotate antigen specificity against VDJdb, with one amino acid substitution in CDR3 permitted.

The sample consisted of CD4+ T cells sorted from blood. The receptor's source is a woman under 30 in good health. The V and J genes are TRBV14 and TRBJ1-2, with the D segment identity uncertain. CDR3 loop: CASSQDVRTYGYTF. The DNA is TGTGCCAGCAGCCAGGACGTCCGGACTTATGGCTACACCTTC.